This TCR beta chain is from a study of T cell responses to AZD1222 COVID-19 vaccine. Sequenced by immunoSEQ multiplex PCR; TCRdb stores in-frame clones only, minus some. The profile shows approximately 130,000 clones, 85% of them singletons. The study's findings and limits: Seropositive status at baseline applied to only five or six AZD1222 recipients.

There are 17 residues in the CDR3. V was clipped by 7 bases and J by 6 bases, with 25 bases between them. Germline V gene data show CDR1 as LNHDA and CDR2 as SQIVND (reference sequence). A word on this clone: Its specificity is not known.

The V call is TRBV19, the J call TRBJ1-5; maybe TRBD1 (6 bases). Here the sequenced sample was peripheral blood, taken 28 days after the second dose of the MenACWY control vaccine. The TCR sequence derives from an adult who received the MenACWY meningococcal vaccine as a control. As DNA, the CDR3 is TGTGCCAGTATAGGGGACGTTGGCCGGCGGGGGGCTCAGCCCCAGCATTTT. It specifies CASIGDVGRRGAQPQHF.